This T cell receptor (beta chain) was recovered during a study of response to subunit inactivated influenza vaccine. TCRdb ran MiXCR on the RT-PCR reads and lists one entry per CDR3 protein. This table holds about 580,000 distinct CDR3 sequences, roughly 15% found once. Germline loops: CDR1 SGHRS, CDR2 YFSETQ. Trimming left V 6 bases short and J 1 base short, with 13 bases between. This CDR3 is 14 amino acids long. The sequenced sample was PBMCs from blood, obtained 12 days after vaccination. This receptor was taken from a man aged 45-65 years who received an inactivated influenza vaccine. This chain connects TRBV5-1 to TRBJ1-1, with D maybe TRBD1 (5 bases). The CDR3 spells CASTRGGKNTEAFF. The DNA of the CDR3 is TGCGCCAGCACAAGGGGAGGGAAGAACACTGAAGCTTTCTTT.